The clone carrying this T cell receptor beta chain appeared many times. The source of the sample is a study of spatial heterogeneity in lung cancer. Time point indicated: sample taken at primary tumor resection. The V and J ends lost 4 bases and 3 bases respectively, with 13 bases between them. Germline values: CDR1 KGHSH, CDR2 LQKENI. The CDR3 contains 14 residues. In the library, each TCR cDNA molecule bore its own unique molecular identifier. MiXCR was run by TCRdb on the 5' RACE reads, yielding one entry per CDR3 protein. The sample has 20,000 to 25,000 distinct CDR3 sequences, roughly 3% seen once.

Sequencing was performed on PBMCs, taken at surgery. The clonotype comes from a female donor with early-stage non-small cell lung cancer. This chain links TRBV18 with TRBJ2-7; TRBD1 is a possible D gene (6 bases). CDR3 coding DNA: TGTGCCAGCTCACGAGAAAGGGGGAACTACGAGCAGTACTTC. The encoded protein is CASSRERGNYEQYF.